This T cell receptor (beta chain) stems from a study of post-analysis software for immune sequencing data. The wider study: Included courses were relapsing-remitting and secondary progressive multiple sclerosis; progressive-relapsing multiple sclerosis was also included. Points from the study as a whole: A handful of TRBV segments were significantly more frequent in patients than in controls. TRBV5-6, TRBV5-1 and TRBV20-1 were among these segments. For normalized Chao1 diversity, multiple sclerosis patients scored significantly lower than controls did.

Germline V lookup: CDR1 MNHNS, CDR2 SASEGT. V lost 1 base and J lost 3, with 11 bases in between. The CDR3 runs 15 residues. This clonotype was found a few times. Its antigen remains unidentified. The library was made from cDNA and included unique molecular identifiers. TCRdb passed the PCR reads through MiXCR, listing each CDR3 protein once. This repertoire shows hundreds of thousands of distinct CDR3 sequences, 25% to 30% found once; its top ten account for about 0.5%. This sequence originates from a girl aged 10-17 years with multiple sclerosis. The V call is TRBV6-1, the J call TRBJ2-3; D may be TRBD2 (5 bases). Sequences were obtained from blood. DNA of the CDR3: TGTGCCAGCAGTGAAGGGACTTTCAAGACAGATACGCAGTATTTT. This gives the protein CASSEGTFKTDTQYF.